This T cell receptor beta chain appears in the sequencing data of a study of OX40 agonist ivuxolimab in advanced cancers. Data came from immunoSEQ multiplex PCR; TCRdb stores just in-frame clones and leaves some out. The repertoire includes 50,000 to 65,000 clones, roughly four fifths of them detected once, and about 1% sits in the top ten. Regarding the study as a whole: On average, CD8+ T cells showed a greater number of expanded clones than CD4+.

V shed 5 bases and J 7 bases; nucleotides not matched to a gene: 7. This CDR3 spans 13 amino acids. CDR1 is SEHNR, CDR2 FQNEAQ, per germline (reference sequence). Of note for this clone: Its antigen is unknown.

The genes are TRBV7-9 and TRBJ1-1, with 7 bases that match TRBD1. This material consisted of CD4+ or CD8+ T cells sorted from blood, taken in a trial of the OX40 agonist ivuxolimab. The source is an adult with an advanced solid tumor such as melanoma, head and neck, liver or kidney cancer. The CDR3 is CASSLDRTSEAFF. Here the CDR3 DNA reads TGTGCCAGCAGCCTGGACAGGACGAGTGAAGCTTTCTTT. Filled out from reference TRBV7-9 and TRBJ1-1, the complete variable domain reads DTGVSQNPRHKITKRGQNVTFRCDPISEHNRLYWYRQTLGQGPEFLTYFQNEAQLEKSRLLSDRFSAERPKGSFSTLEIQRTEQGDSAMYLCASSLDRTSEAFFGQGTRLTVV.